These T cell receptor beta chains were read from a single sample in a study of cytomegalovirus exposure and HLA in healthy donors. TCRdb's table, derived via immunoSEQ multiplex PCR, lists solely in-frame clones and lacks some. Here the sample table reports about 46,000 clones. Sequenced: PBMCs. The source of these receptors is a woman aged 35 to 49 in good health and CMV-seronegative. CDR3s include the opening cysteine and the closing phenylalanine or tryptophan. Each record gives: V gene, CDR3 protein.

>TRBV18
CASPRTSGSRIDSNTGELFF
>TRBV18
CASSPRLFEGGNLQETYEQYF
>TRBV28
CASSVSPGTGDRYEQYF
>TRBV4-2
CASSQDLSREVAYEQYF
>TRBV9
CASSPYNSNQPQHF
>TRBV11-3
CSSSLFADSYEQYF
>TRBV19
CASSIAGVGGETQYF
>TRBV11-2
CASSPRLQETQYF
>TRBV18
CASSPEGQVTEAFF
>TRBV11-2
CASSLVRGNTEAFF
>TRBV7-2
CASSSSDREHEQYF
>TRBV30
CAWSGSSYNEQFF
>TRBV18
CASSPPGEGGKQYF
>TRBV10-3
CAISGGQVDGYTF
>TRBV14
CASSLIGAHSGELFF
>TRBV5-1
CASSLEGGTEAFF
>TRBV9
CASSVGYGFGNTIYF
>TRBV18
CASSPRRRDYGYTF
>TRBV6-6
CASSWTGLTDTQYF
>TRBV11-3
CASSLSGGTQYF
>TRBV4-3
CASSQPGDLGGYNEQFF
>TRBV6-5
CASSLDGAGNTIYF
>TRBV28
CASSFREKETQYF
>TRBV5-1
CASSLGQVATNEKLFF
>TRBV18
CASSPQGALSNQPQHF
>TRBV9
CASSPWGRGLEDTEAFF
>TRBV7-9
CASSPYSSYNEQFF
>TRBV28
CASSPRLQGDYGYTF
>TRBV12-5
CASGFNTDTQYF
>TRBV7-9
CASSDGGQPQHF
>TRBV5-1
CASAPGGSGGEQYF
>TRBV7-3
CASSLKTGLYNEQFF
>TRBV30
CAWSAWTSGSISDEQFF
>TRBV19
CASSIRSSGRDYEQYF
>TRBV9
CASSAGTGGQPQHF
>TRBV9
CASSPPGGREGNEQFF
>TRBV7-9
CASSLEGLANEQFF
>TRBV6-5
CASSGQGGSYGYTF
>TRBV28
CASSLSLEGEYYGYTF
>TRBV10-3
CAISGSGSRTEAFF
>TRBV7-9
CASRARETQYF
>TRBV5-1
CASSSTSGSETQYF
>TRBV4-2
CASSPPQGTKSGANVLTF
>TRBV19
CASSIAGVSDTQYF
>TRBV29-1
CSVGSGTPSDEQFF
>TRBV9
CASSVGGGAYEQYF
>TRBV13
CASSLGLDRGHEQYF
>TRBV30
CAWRKTGPGETQYF
>TRBV5-1
CASSSTGQLGDEAFF
>TRBV7-8
CASSSVIGSGIQPQHF
>TRBV9
CASSVGGQGSNIQYF
>TRBV9
CASSVETAVDTQYF
>TRBV6-5
CASSWGQGNEKLFF
>TRBV5-5
CASQSAYEISTQYF